This T cell receptor beta chain is drawn from a study of beta chain features in type 1 diabetes. CDR1 and CDR2 from the germline V gene are SGHRS and YFSETQ. The CDR3 contains 14 residues. The V and J ends lost 0 bases and 1 base respectively, with 7 bases between them. Regarding the study as a whole: All four CD4+ subsets of Type 1 diabetes patients contained TCRB CDR3s that were moderately but significantly shorter.

Expressed TCRB transcripts were sequenced after all isolated RNA was converted to cDNA. There were around 3.5 million reads on average in the naive, central memory and regulatory T cell samples. TCRdb's copy holds only in-frame clones and misses some; the assay was immunoSEQ multiplex PCR. Altogether 400,000 or so clones are present, over 9% being singletons, with the ten largest covering 0.6%. This clone was counted only a few times. Its matching antigen is unknown. The sequencing sample was made of central memory CD4+ T cells from blood. The V gene is TRBV5-1, the J gene TRBJ1-1; D remains ambiguous. This receptor was obtained from a man under 40 with type 1 diabetes. The CDR3 here is CASSLGPTNTEAFF. The DNA of the CDR3 is TGCGCCAGCAGCTTGGGACCGACGAACACTGAAGCTTTCTTT.